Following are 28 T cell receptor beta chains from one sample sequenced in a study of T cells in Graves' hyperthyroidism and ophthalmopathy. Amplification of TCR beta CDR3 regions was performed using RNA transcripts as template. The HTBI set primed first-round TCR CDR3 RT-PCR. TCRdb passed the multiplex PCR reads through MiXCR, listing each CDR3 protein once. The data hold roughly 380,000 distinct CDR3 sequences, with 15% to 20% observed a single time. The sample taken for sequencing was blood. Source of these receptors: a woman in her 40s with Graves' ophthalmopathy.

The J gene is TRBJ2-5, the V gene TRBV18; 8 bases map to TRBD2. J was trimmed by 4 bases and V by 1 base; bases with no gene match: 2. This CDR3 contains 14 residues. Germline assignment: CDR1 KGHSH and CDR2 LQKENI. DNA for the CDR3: TGTGCCAGCTCACCACGGACTAGCATAGAGACCCAGTACTTC. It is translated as CASSPRTSIETQYF.

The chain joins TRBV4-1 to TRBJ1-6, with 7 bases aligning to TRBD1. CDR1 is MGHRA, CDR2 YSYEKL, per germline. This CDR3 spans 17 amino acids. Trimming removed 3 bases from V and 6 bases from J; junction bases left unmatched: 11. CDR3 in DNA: TGCGCCAGCAGCCACCCAACAGGGGCCGAGACTAATTCACCCCTCCACTTT. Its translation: CASSHPTGAETNSPLHF.

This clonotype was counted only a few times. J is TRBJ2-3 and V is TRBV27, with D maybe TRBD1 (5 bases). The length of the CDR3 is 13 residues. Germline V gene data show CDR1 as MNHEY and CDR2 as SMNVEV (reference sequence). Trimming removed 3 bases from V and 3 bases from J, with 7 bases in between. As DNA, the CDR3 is TGTGCCAGCAGTTTTTACAGGACAGATACGCAGTATTTT. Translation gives CASSFYRTDTQYF.

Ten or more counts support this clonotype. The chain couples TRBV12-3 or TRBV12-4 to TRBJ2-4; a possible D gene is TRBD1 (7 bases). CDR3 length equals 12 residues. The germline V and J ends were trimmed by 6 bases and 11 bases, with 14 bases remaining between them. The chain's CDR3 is CASRDPRGVQYF. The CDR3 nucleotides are TGTGCCAGCAGGGACCCCAGGGGGGTTCAGTACTTC.

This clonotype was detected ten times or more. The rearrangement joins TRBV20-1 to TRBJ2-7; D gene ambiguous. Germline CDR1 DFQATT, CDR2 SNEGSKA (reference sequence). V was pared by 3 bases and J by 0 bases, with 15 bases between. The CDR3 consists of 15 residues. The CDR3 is CSASVTLVSSYEQYF. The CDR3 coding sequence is TGCAGTGCTAGTGTCACCCTAGTTAGCTCCTACGAGCAGTACTTC.

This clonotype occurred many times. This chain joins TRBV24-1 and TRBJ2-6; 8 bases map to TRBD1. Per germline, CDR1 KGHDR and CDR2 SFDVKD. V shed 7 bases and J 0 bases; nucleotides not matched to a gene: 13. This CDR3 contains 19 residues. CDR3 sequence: CATRCFTGTGSSGANVLTF. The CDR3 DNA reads TGTGCCACCAGGTGCTTCACAGGGACAGGAAGCTCTGGGGCCAACGTCCTGACTTTC.

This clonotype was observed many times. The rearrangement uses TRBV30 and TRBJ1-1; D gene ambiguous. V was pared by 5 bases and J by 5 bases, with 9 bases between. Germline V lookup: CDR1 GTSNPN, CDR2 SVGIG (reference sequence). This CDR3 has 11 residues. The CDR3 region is CAWSWDTEAFF. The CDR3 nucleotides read TGTGCCTGGTCTTGGGATACTGAAGCTTTCTTT.

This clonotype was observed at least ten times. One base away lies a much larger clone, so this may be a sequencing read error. DNA of the CDR3: TGTGCCAGCAGCCCGACAGGGATCTATGGCTACACCTTC. Amino acids: CASSPTGIYGYTF. The J gene is TRBJ1-2, the V gene TRBV28; 7 positions agree with TRBD1. This CDR3 spans 13 amino acids. Trimming removed 6 bases from V and 4 bases from J; junction bases left unmatched: 5. Germline CDR1 is MDHEN and CDR2 is SYDVKM.

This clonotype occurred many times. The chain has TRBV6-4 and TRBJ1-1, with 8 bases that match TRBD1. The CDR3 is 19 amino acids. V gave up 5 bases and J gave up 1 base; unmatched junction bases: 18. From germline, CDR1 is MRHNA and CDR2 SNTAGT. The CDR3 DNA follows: TGTGCCAGCAGTCAGGCCGCCGACAGGGGCGGGATCCGGAACACTGAAGCTTTCTTT. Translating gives CASSQAADRGGIRNTEAFF.

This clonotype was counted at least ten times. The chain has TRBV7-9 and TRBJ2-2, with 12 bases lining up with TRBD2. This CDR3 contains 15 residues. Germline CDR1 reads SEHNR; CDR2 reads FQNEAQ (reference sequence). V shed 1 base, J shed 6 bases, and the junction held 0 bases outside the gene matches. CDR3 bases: TGTGCCAGCAGCTTAGGGACTAGCGGGGCCGGGGAGCTGTTTTTT. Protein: CASSLGTSGAGELFF.

The CDR3 loop reads CASSQDSGHKSYEQYF. In DNA, the CDR3 is TGCGCCAGCAGCCAAGATTCCGGACACAAATCCTACGAGCAGTACTTC. The J gene is TRBJ2-7, the V gene TRBV4-1; tentative D call: TRBD1 (5 bases). Germline V gene sequence: CDR1 MGHRA, CDR2 YSYEKL. V lost 0 bases and J lost 1, with 13 bases in between. The CDR3 is 16 amino acids.

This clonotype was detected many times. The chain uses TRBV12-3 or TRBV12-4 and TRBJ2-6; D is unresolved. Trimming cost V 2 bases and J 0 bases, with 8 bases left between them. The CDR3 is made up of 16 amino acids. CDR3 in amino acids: CASSLSIPSGANVLTF. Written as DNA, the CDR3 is TGTGCCAGCAGTTTATCGATCCCCTCTGGGGCCAACGTCCTGACTTTC.

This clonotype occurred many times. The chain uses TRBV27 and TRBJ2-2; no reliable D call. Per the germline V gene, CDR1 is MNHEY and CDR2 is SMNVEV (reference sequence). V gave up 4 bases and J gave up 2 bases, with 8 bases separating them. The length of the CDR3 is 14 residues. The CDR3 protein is CASSSVINTGELFF. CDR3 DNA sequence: TGTGCCAGCAGTTCGGTTATCAACACCGGGGAGCTGTTTTTT.

The CDR3 here is CASSVVTGTGTGTEAFF. The DNA for the CDR3 is TGTGCCAGCAGCGTAGTTACGGGGACAGGGACAGGCACTGAAGCTTTCTTT. V usage is TRBV9 and J usage is TRBJ1-1; 9 nucleotides agree with TRBD1. V shed 0 bases and J 4 bases; nucleotides not matched to a gene: 10. The germline V gene has CDR1 SGDLS and CDR2 YYNGEE. The CDR3 covers 17 residues. Combining the CDR3 with reference TRBV9 and TRBJ1-1 gives the whole variable domain DSGVTQTPKHLITATGQRVTLRCSPRSGDLSVYWYQQSLDQGLQFLIQYYNGEERAKGNILERFSAQQFPDLHSELNLSSLELGDSALYFCASSVVTGTGTGTEAFFGQGTRLTVV.

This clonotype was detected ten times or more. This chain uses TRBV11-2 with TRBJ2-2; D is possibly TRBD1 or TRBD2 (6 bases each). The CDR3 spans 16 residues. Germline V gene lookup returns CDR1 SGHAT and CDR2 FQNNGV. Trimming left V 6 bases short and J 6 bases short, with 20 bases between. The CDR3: CASRRVRDTSPGELFF. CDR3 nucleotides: TGTGCCAGCAGGAGGGTGCGGGACACAAGCCCCGGGGAGCTGTTTTTT.

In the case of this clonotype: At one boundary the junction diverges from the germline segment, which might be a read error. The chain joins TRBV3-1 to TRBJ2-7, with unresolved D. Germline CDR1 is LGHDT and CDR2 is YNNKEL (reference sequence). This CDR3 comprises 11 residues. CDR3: CASSHGYEKYF. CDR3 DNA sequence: TGTGCCAGCAGCCATGGGTACGAGAAGTACTTC.

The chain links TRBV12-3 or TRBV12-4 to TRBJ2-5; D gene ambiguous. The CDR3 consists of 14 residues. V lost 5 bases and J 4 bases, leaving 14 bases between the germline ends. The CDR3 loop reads CASSKTSPPETQYF. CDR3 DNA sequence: TGTGCCAGCAGTAAGACCAGCCCTCCAGAGACCCAGTACTTC.

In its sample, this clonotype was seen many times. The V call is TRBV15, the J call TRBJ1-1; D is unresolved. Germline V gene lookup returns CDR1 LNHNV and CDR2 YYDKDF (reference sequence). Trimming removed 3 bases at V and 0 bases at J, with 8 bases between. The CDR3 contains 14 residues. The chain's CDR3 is CATSRAFLNTEAFF. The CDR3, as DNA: TGTGCCACCAGCAGGGCTTTCTTGAACACTGAAGCTTTCTTT.

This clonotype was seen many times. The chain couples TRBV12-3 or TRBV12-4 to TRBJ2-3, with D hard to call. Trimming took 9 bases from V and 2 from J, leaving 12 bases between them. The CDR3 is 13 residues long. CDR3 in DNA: TGTGCCAGTCTCCGGGTCTTCACAGATACGCAGTATTTT. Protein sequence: CASLRVFTDTQYF.

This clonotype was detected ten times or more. The CDR3 protein is CASSLSAASGSTQYF. The CDR3 DNA reads as TGTGCCAGCAGCTTAAGTGCGGCTAGCGGGAGTACCCAGTACTTC. The chain has TRBV7-2 and TRBJ2-5; 10 nucleotides align to TRBD2. CDR1 SGHTA and CDR2 FQGNSA come from the germline V gene. The junction had 8 bases not matched to a gene; V was cut back by 2 bases and J by 8 bases. The CDR3 has 15 residues.

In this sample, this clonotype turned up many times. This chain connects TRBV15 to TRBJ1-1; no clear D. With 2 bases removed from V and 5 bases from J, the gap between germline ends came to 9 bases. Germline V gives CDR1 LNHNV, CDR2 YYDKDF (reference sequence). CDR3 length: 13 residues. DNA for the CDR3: TGTGCCACCAGCAGATCAAGGCGTACTGAAGCTTTCTTT. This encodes CATSRSRRTEAFF.

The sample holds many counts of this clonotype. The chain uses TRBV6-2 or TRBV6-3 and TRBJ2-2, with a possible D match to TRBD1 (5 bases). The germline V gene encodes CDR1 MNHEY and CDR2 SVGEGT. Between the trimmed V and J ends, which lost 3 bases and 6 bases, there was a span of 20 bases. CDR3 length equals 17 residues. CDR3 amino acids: CASSYLGRKEQAGELFF. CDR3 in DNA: TGTGCCAGCAGTTATTTGGGGCGGAAGGAACAGGCCGGGGAGCTGTTTTTT.

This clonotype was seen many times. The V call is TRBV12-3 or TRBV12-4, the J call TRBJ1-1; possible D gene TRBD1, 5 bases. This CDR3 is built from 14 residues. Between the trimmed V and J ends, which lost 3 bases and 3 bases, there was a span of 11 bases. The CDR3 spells CASSFRAGDTEAFF. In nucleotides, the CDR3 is TGTGCCAGCAGTTTCAGGGCGGGGGACACTGAAGCTTTCTTT.

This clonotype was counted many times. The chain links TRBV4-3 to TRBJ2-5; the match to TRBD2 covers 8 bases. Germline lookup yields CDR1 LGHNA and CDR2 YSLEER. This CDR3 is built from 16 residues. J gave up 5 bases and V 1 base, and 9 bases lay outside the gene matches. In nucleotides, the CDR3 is TGCGCCAGCAGCCAAGGAAATACCGGGACTAGTGAGACCCAGTACTTC. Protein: CASSQGNTGTSETQYF.

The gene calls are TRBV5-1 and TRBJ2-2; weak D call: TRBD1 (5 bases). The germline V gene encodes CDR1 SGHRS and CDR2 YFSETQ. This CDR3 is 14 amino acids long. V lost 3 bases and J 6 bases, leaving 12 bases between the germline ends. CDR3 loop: CASSYKQAAGELFF. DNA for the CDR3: TGCGCCAGCAGCTATAAACAGGCCGCCGGGGAGCTGTTTTTT.

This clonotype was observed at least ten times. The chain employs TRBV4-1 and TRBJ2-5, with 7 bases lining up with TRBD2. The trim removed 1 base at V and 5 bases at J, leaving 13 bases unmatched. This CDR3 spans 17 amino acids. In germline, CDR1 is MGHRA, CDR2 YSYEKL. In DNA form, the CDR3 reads TGCGCCAGCAGCCAAGTTCCGTCGGCTAGCGGTCGTGAGACCCAGTACTTC. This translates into CASSQVPSASGRETQYF.

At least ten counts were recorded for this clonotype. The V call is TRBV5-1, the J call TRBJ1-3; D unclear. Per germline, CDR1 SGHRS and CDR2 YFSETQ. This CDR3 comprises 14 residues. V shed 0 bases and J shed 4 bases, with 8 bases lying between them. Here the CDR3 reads CASSLVSPGNTIYF. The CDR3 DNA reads TGCGCCAGCAGCTTGGTGAGCCCCGGAAACACCATATATTTT.

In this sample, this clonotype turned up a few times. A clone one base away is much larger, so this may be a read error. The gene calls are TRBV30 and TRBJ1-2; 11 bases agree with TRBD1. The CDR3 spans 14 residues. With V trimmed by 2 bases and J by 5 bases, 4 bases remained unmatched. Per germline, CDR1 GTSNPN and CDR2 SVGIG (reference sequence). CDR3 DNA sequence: TGTGCCTGGAGTTCCGGGACAGGGGGGTATGGCTACACCTTC. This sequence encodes CAWSSGTGGYGYTF. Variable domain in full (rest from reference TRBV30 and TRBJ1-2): SQTIHQWPATLVQPVGSPLSLECTVEGTSNPNLYWYRQAAGRGLQLLFYSVGIGQISSEVPQNLSASRPQDRQFILSSKKLLLSDSGFYLCAWSSGTGGYGYTFGSGTRLTVV.